The rows below give T cell receptor beta chains drawn from one sample of a study of blood T cell repertoires in COVID-19. Profiling relied on immunoSEQ multiplex PCR, and the TCRdb table lists in-frame clones only, not all of them. Of about 480,000 clones in the sample, approximately 88% were seen once. The sequenced sample consisted of PBMCs or T cells enriched from blood (not recorded which). The receptors derive from a woman aged 40 to 50 who had recovered from COVID-19. Each CDR3 is given with its conserved first and last residue. Each record gives: clone size, J gene, V gene, D gene, CDR3 DNA, CDR3 protein. A D gene is named only where the DNA matches it firmly. Not every row has a clone size; where given, it reads once, few, many or a size class.

. TRBJ1-4 TRBV15 TRBD1 TGTGCCACCAGCAGAGATCCCCTCCAGGGGGCCAGAGAAAAACTGTTTTTT CATSRDPLQGAREKLFF
. TRBJ1-4 TRBV5-6 TRBD1 TGTGCCAGCAGCTTCGGGACAGAGGTTGAAAAACTGTTTTTT CASSFGTEVEKLFF
. TRBJ1-4 TRBV27 . TGTGCCAGCAGTTCGGACAGATTTTCGGCAACTAATGAAAAACTGTTTTTT CASSSDRFSATNEKLFF
. TRBJ1-2 TRBV19 . TGTGCCAGTCGGTCTGGAGGGGTCTATGGCTACACCTTC CASRSGGVYGYTF
. TRBJ2-1 TRBV7-2 . TGTGCCAGCCATCCCGGGGGGCAGGATGAGCAGTTCTTC CASHPGGQDEQFF
. TRBJ2-7 TRBV6-5 . TGTGCCAGCAGTCGCCTACGAGGCCTTTACGAGCAGTACTTC CASSRLRGLYEQYF
. TRBJ1-2 TRBV3-1/TRBV3-2 . TGTGCCAGCAGCCAATTCTTCCGAGACACAGAGCCCATCTATGGCTACACCTTC CASSQFFRDTEPIYGYTF
. TRBJ2-7 TRBV7-2 TRBD2 TGTGCCAGCAGCTCGAGCGGGACTAGCGGGGTATACGAGCAGTACTTC CASSSSGTSGVYEQYF
. TRBJ1-2 TRBV6-5 . TGTGCCAGCAGTTACGCAGAGGGGGGGAGAGGCTACACCTTC CASSYAEGGRGYTF
. TRBJ2-1 TRBV20-1 TRBD2 TGCAGTGCTAGTACCCTAGCGGGGGAAAAAGGTGAGCAGTTCTTC CSASTLAGEKGEQFF
. TRBJ1-6 TRBV5-6 . TGTGCCAGCAGCTTGGATGCCTTTTCCTCTACACCCCTCCACTTT CASSLDAFSSTPLHF
. TRBJ2-3 TRBV5-1 TRBD2 TGCGCCAGCAGCTTGGAGAGTAGCGGGGGCACAGATACGCAGTATTTT CASSLESSGGTDTQYF
. TRBJ1-3 TRBV7-6 . TGTGCCAGCAGCTTAGGGCACCTCATCGGGGGAAACACCATATATTTT CASSLGHLIGGNTIYF
. TRBJ1-1 TRBV9 . TGTGCCAGCAGCGTAGAGACGGGGGGGAACACTGAAGCTTTCTTT CASSVETGGNTEAFF
few TRBJ2-7 TRBV14 . TGTGCCAGCAGCCAAGATCACGCGGCAGGGTCCTACGAGCAGTACTTC CASSQDHAAGSYEQYF
. TRBJ1-1 TRBV4-3 TRBD1 TGCGCCAGCAGCCTTACAGGGGGCTCCGCTGAAGCTTTCTTT CASSLTGGSAEAFF
. TRBJ1-6 TRBV2 TRBD1 TGTGCCAGCAAAGGGACAGGGGGGAGAGGTTCACCCCTCCACTTT CASKGTGGRGSPLHF
few TRBJ1-3 TRBV10-3 . TGTGCCATCAGTTTAGCTGGAAACACCATATATTTT CAISLAGNTIYF
. TRBJ1-1 TRBV27 . TGTGCCAGCAGTTTCTCCTTGGGGGGGAACACTGAAGCTTTCTTT CASSFSLGGNTEAFF
. TRBJ2-1 TRBV19 . TGTGCGGCTAGGGCAGCGGGCTACAATGAGCAGTTCTTC CAARAAGYNEQFF
. TRBJ1-4 TRBV9 . TGTGCCAGCAGCGCAAGGAGTGGGGAGGGGGAAAAACTGTTTTTT CASSARSGEGEKLFF
. TRBJ2-7 TRBV7-2 TRBD1 TGTGCCAGCCGGACAAGCAGGGGACAGGGTCCCCCCGAGCAGTACTTC CASRTSRGQGPPEQYF
few TRBJ2-7 TRBV4-3 TRBD1 TGCGCCAGCAGCCAGGACAGGGTAAGCGACGAGCAGTACTTC CASSQDRVSDEQYF
. TRBJ1-1 TRBV5-6 . TGTGCCAGCAGCTTTACCCCGATCGGGAACACTGAAGCTTTCTTT CASSFTPIGNTEAFF
. TRBJ1-4 TRBV7-2 TRBD1 TGTGCCAGCAGCTTGATACAGGGGGCTGGCGAAAAACTGTTTTTT CASSLIQGAGEKLFF
. TRBJ1-3 TRBV13 . TGTGCCAGCAGCTTGAGGCACACAGGGTCTGGAAACACCATATATTTT CASSLRHTGSGNTIYF
. TRBJ1-4 TRBV19 . TGTGCCAGTAGTATCCTCCGGGGGATACACGAAAAACTGTTTTTT CASSILRGIHEKLFF
. TRBJ2-7 TRBV7-9 . TGTGCCAGCAGCTTCCCCCGAGGGGGTGGCTACGAGCAGTACTTC CASSFPRGGGYEQYF
. TRBJ1-2 TRBV2 . TGTGCCAGCGCAGAAGGGGGTTTTAACTATGGCTACACCTTC CASAEGGFNYGYTF
many TRBJ2-7 TRBV2 . TGTGCCTGCAGCGTCTCCCGGAGCGAGCAGTACTTC CACSVSRSEQYF
. TRBJ1-5 TRBV3-1/TRBV3-2 . TGTGCCAGCAGCCAAGATAGGACAGAGAATCAGCCCCAGCATTTT CASSQDRTENQPQHF
. TRBJ2-1 TRBV27 . TGTGCCAGCAGTTCGATAGCGCGCTCCTACAATGAGCAGTTCTTC CASSSIARSYNEQFF
. TRBJ1-6 TRBV7-9 . TGTGCCAGCAGCTTGGGGGGATCACCCCTCCACTTT CASSLGGSPLHF
. TRBJ1-1 TRBV20-1 TRBD1 TGCAGTGCTAGTAATCCGGGACAGGGAAGCACTGAAGCTTTCTTT CSASNPGQGSTEAFF
. TRBJ1-1 TRBV5-4 TRBD1 TGTGCCAGCAGCGATCGACAGGGGGCTATCACTGAAGCTTTCTTT CASSDRQGAITEAFF
. TRBJ2-5 TRBV7-2 TRBD1 TGTGCCAGCAGCCAGGACAGGGGACGCGAGACCCAGTACTTC CASSQDRGRETQYF
. TRBJ2-3 TRBV7-2 TRBD2 TGTGCCAGCCCCCCCATAGGGCTAGCGGGAGGGGAGGGCACAGATACGCAGTATTTT CASPPIGLAGGEGTDTQYF
. TRBJ2-3 TRBV7-9 . TGTGCCAGCAGCTTAGGGAGCTTATCCACAGATACGCAGTATTTT CASSLGSLSTDTQYF
. TRBJ1-1 TRBV3-1/TRBV3-2 TRBD1 TGTGCCAGCAGCCAAGGATGGACAGGGTCGCACACTGAAGCTTTCTTT CASSQGWTGSHTEAFF
. TRBJ2-7 TRBV7-2 . TGTGCCAGCAGCTTATCGGCAGGGAAGTACGAGCAGTACTTC CASSLSAGKYEQYF
. TRBJ2-2 TRBV4-1 . TGCGCCAGCAGCCAAGATTACGCGGCCGGGGAGCTGTTTTTT CASSQDYAAGELFF
. TRBJ1-2 TRBV30 . TGTGCCTGGAAGAGCGATGGCTACACCTTC CAWKSDGYTF
. TRBJ1-2 TRBV6-1 . TGTGCCAGCAGTGAAGACCACAGATTCCCTGCTAACTATGGCTACACCTTC CASSEDHRFPANYGYTF
. TRBJ2-1 TRBV9 TRBD2 TGTGCCAGCAGCGGGGCAAGACTAGCGGGAGGGCCTTACAATGAGCAGTTCTTC CASSGARLAGGPYNEQFF
once TRBJ1-1 TRBV6-5 TRBD1 TGTGCCAGCAGTTACGCACACGACAGGGGGGCTTTCTTT CASSYAHDRGAFF
. TRBJ1-2 TRBV4-1 TRBD1 TGCGCCAGCAGCCTAGGACAGGGCCGCGGCTACACCTTC CASSLGQGRGYTF
few TRBJ1-1 TRBV29-1 . TGCAGCGTTGTGTCAGGGGAGAATGAAGCTTTCTTT CSVVSGENEAFF
. TRBJ2-1 TRBV6-5 TRBD2 TGTGCCAGCAGTTACGGTGAGGGCGGGAGACATGAGCAGTTCTTC CASSYGEGGRHEQFF
. TRBJ2-7 TRBV30 . TGTGCCTGGAGTGTACGGCGGACAGCTATCTTTTCCTACGAGCAGTACTTC CAWSVRRTAIFSYEQYF
. TRBJ2-5 TRBV29-1 TRBD2 TGCAGCGTTGCGGGACTAGCGGGAGGACTCCAAGAGACCCAGTACTTC CSVAGLAGGLQETQYF